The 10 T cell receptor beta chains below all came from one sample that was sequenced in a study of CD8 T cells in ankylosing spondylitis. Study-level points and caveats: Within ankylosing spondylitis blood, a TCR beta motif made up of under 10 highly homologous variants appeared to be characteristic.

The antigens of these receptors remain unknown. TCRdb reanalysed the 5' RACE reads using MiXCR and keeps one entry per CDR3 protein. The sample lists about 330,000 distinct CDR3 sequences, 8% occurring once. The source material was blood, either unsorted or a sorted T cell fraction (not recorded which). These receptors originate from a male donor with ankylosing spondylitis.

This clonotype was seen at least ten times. The CDR3, as DNA: TGTGCCAGCAGTATACAGATTCGGGAGACCCAGTACTTC. Translated: CASSIQIRETQYF. This sequence joins TRBV12-3 or TRBV12-4 and TRBJ2-5; D gene uncertain. V lost 5 bases to trimming and J lost 5 bases, with 12 bases between them. The CDR3 sequence is 13 residues long.

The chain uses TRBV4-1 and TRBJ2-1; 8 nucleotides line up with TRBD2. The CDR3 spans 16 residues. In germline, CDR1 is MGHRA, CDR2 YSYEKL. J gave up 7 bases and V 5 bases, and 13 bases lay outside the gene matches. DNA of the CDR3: TGCGCCAGCAGCAAAGGGGACGGCGGGAGGTGGAATGAGCAGTTCTTC. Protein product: CASSKGDGGRWNEQFF.

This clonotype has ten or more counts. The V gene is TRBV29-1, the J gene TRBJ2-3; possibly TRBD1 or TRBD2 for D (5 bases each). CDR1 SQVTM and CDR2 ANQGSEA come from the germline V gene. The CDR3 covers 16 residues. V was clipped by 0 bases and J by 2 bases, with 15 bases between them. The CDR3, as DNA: TGCAGCGTTGAAGATGAGGCAGGGCGGGCCACAGATACGCAGTATTTT. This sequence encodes CSVEDEAGRATDTQYF.

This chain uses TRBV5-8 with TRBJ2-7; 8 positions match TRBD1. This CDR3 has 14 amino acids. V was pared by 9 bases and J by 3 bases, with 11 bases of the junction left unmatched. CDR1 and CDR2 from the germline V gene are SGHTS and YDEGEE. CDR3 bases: TGTGCCATGAGAGCCAGGGGGCTTTTCTACGAGCAGTACTTC. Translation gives CAMRARGLFYEQYF.

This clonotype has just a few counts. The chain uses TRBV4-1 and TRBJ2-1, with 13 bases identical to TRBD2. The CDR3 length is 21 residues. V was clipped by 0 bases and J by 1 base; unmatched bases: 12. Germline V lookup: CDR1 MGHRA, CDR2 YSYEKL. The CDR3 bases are TGCGCCAGCAGCCAAGAGGTTCGGGGACTAGCGGGAAGGACGTCCTACAATGAGCAGTTCTTC. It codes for CASSQEVRGLAGRTSYNEQFF.

The CDR3, as DNA: TGTGCCAGCAACATCCCCCCGTGGAGGGCCTACGAGCAGTACTTC. Its translation: CASNIPPWRAYEQYF. The chain couples TRBV21-1 to TRBJ2-7; the table's D call, TRBD1, has no DNA check behind it. TRBV21-1 is deemed a pseudogene. This CDR3 region has 15 residues.

CDR3 loop: CATSRPVSGANVLTF. The CDR3 DNA sequence: TGTGCCACCAGCAGGCCCGTTTCTGGGGCCAACGTCCTGACTTTC. The rearrangement uses TRBV15 and TRBJ2-6; D is unresolved. With 3 bases removed from V and 1 base from J, the gap between germline ends came to 7 bases. Germline V gives CDR1 LNHNV, CDR2 YYDKDF (reference sequence). CDR3 length: 15 amino acids.

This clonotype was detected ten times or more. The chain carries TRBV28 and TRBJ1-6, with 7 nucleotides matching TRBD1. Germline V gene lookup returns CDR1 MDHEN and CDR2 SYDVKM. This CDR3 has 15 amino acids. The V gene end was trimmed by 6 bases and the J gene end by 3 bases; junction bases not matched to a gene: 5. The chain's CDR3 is CASSRDSNYNSPLHF. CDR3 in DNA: TGTGCCAGCAGCCGGGACAGTAACTATAATTCACCCCTCCACTTT.

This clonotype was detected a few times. The CDR3, as DNA: TGCAGTGCTAGAGATTGGCCCTCCGGGGAGCTGTTTTTT. Residues: CSARDWPSGELFF. The chain links TRBV20-1 to TRBJ2-2; D gene ambiguous. Trimming pared 0 bases from V and 6 bases from J, leaving 8 bases between. Germline-derived CDR1 and CDR2 are DFQATT and SNEGSKA (reference sequence). This CDR3 comprises 13 residues.

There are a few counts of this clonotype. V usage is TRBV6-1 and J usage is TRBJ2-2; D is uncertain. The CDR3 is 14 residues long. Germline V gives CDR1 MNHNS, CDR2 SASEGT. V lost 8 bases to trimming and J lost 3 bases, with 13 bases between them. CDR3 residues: CASGEQWDTGELFF. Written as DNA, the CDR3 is TGTGCCAGCGGAGAACAGTGGGACACCGGGGAGCTGTTTTTT.